This T cell receptor (beta chain) was captured by sequencing in a study of blood T cell repertoires in COVID-19. Study details: T cells, B-cell-depleted T cells, or PBMCs provided the cDNA or gDNA that served as material.

Original analysis: Using reference gene primer amplification, nucleated cell counts were estimated. Repertoires were generated with immunoSEQ multiplex PCR, while TCRdb's copy carries only in-frame clones and drops some. V and J calls and clone size are those listed in that table; D and trimming were worked out from the DNA. The data hold roughly 130,000 clones, with about 86% observed a single time. This clone appeared a few times. Everyone who took part was roughly 18 to 100 years old, and they came from 24 US areas. The recovered donors of Cohort 3 showed two negative PCRs, clearance, or symptom resolution. V lost 2 bases and J lost 4; bases outside the gene matches: 5. The germline V gene encodes CDR1 MGHRA and CDR2 YSYEKL. The length of the CDR3 is 15 residues.

The specimen sequenced was PBMCs or T cells enriched from blood (not recorded which). This clonotype was obtained from a man in his fifties or sixties who had recovered from COVID-19. The V and J genes are TRBV4-1 and TRBJ1-2, with 9 bases matching TRBD1. DNA for the CDR3: TGCGCCAGCAGCCAACCGGGACAGGGAGTCTATGGCTACACCTTC. Protein sequence: CASSQPGQGVYGYTF.